This T cell receptor beta chain was sequenced for a study of long-term antiretroviral therapy in people with HIV. In the case of this clone: The antigen is not known.

Survey level was the resolution at which the v3.0 immunoSEQ assay ran. Measured with immunoSEQ multiplex PCR; TCRdb has only the in-frame clones, and not every one. The repertoire consists of 44,000 or so clones, with about 96% occurring once and the leading ten covering about 3%. The V gene's germline CDR1 is MGHRA and CDR2 YSYEKL. The CDR3 has 15 amino acids. V trimming: 4 bases; J trimming: 7 bases; junction bases outside the gene matches: 11. Study-level points and caveats: The data indicate that diversity increased after ART but remained below transplant donor controls. The range of CDR3 lengths in HIV repertoires proved narrower than that found in controls. Missing from the dataset were any data on ART adherence, viral resistance or therapy changes.

Ahead of DNA extraction, samples held roughly 1-11 million cryopreserved PBMC each. The J gene is TRBJ2-7, the V gene TRBV4-1; 9 bases agree with TRBD1. The TCR was taken from a woman aged 50 to 65 with HIV. Material: unsorted PBMCs, obtained 3.7 years after starting antiretroviral therapy. CDR3 in DNA: TGCGCCAGCAGCCGCACAGGGGGCGAAAACGGGGAGCAGTACTTC. The encoded protein is CASSRTGGENGEQYF.